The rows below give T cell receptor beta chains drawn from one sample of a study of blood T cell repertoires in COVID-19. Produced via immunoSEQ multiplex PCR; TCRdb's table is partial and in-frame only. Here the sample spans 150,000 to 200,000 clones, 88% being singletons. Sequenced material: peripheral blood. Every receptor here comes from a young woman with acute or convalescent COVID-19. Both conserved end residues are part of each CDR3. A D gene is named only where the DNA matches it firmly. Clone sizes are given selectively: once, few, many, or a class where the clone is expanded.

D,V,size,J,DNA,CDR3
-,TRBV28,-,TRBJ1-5,TGTGCCAGCAGTTTTGGTGGTCTAGGTCAGCCCCAGCATTTT,CASSFGGLGQPQHF
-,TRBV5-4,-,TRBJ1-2,TGTGCCAGCAGCTTGAACCGGGAGGGCTACACCTTC,CASSLNREGYTF
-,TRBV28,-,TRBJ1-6,TGTGCCAGCAAATACGGGAGCTCCTATAATTCACCCCTCCACTTT,CASKYGSSYNSPLHF
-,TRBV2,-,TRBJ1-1,TGTGCCGGTGGCAGTGCAGTGAACACTGAAGCTTTCTTT,CAGGSAVNTEAFF
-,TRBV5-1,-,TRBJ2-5,TGCGCCAGCAGCTTGGCAGGGATGGTGGAGACCCAGTACTTC,CASSLAGMVETQYF
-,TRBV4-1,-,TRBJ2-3,TGCGCCAGCAGGGGCCTAGCTACAGATACGCAGTATTTT,CASRGLATDTQYF
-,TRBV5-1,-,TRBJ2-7,TGCGCCAGCAGCCCGGACAACTACGAGCAGTACTTC,CASSPDNYEQYF
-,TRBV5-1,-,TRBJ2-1,TGCGCCAGCAGCTCTGGGCTGAGGGTTGGTATCGATGAGCAGTTCTTC,CASSSGLRVGIDEQFF
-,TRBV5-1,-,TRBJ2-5,TGCGCCAGCAGCTTGGCCCCAGGACACCCATCTGAGACCCAGTACTTC,CASSLAPGHPSETQYF
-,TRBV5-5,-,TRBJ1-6,TGTGCCAGCAGCTTGGGGCCCTTTAGCTCACCCCTCCACTTT,CASSLGPFSSPLHF
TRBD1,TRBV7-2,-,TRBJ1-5,TGTGCCAGCAGCGCCGACAGGGCTAGCAATCAGCCCCAGCATTTT,CASSADRASNQPQHF
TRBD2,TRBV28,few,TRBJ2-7,TGTGCCAGCAGTCCAAACCCGGGACTAGCGGGAGTCGCCTCCTACTTC,CASSPNPGLAGVASYF
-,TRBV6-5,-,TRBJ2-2,TGTGCCAGCAGGGGCGGGTCCCGAGTCTTTTTT,CASRGGSRVFF
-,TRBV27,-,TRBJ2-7,TGTGCCATCCCCGGGACTCCTAGCTCCTACGAGCAGTACTTC,CAIPGTPSSYEQYF
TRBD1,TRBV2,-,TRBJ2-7,TGTGCCAGCAGGGCACAGGGGTGGGAGCAGTACTTC,CASRAQGWEQYF
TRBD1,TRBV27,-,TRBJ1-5,TGTGCCAGCAGTTTATTCCCAGGGGGCAGCAATCAGCCCCAGCATTTT,CASSLFPGGSNQPQHF
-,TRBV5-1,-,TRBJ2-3,TGCGCCAGCAGCTTGGGGAGCCCCCAAGATACGCAGTATTTT,CASSLGSPQDTQYF
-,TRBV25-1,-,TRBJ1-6,TGTGCCAGCAGTGAATTCGGAGCACCCCTCCACTTT,CASSEFGAPLHF
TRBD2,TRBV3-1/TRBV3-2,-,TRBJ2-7,TGTGCCAGCAGCCAGTCTAGCGGCTCCTACGAGCAGTACTTC,CASSQSSGSYEQYF